These 3 T cell receptor beta chains originate from one sample sequenced in a study of cytomegalovirus exposure and HLA in healthy donors. PCR primers comprised 60 Vbeta and 13 Jbeta primers. Produced via immunoSEQ multiplex PCR; TCRdb's table is partial and in-frame only. The sample lists 65,000 to 70,000 clones, around 91% occurring once. The specimen was PBMCs. Receptors were obtained from a woman aged 25-40 years in good health and CMV-seropositive.

This clone showed up just a few times. V gene TRBV27 combines with J gene TRBJ1-2, with a tentative D call TRBD1 (5 bases). Germline V gene lookup returns CDR1 MNHEY and CDR2 SMNVEV (reference sequence). CDR3 length: 13 amino acids. Trimming shortened V by 2 bases and J by 4 bases, and 8 bases separated the two germline ends. CDR3 amino acids: CASSLDSSYGYTF. Here the CDR3 DNA reads TGTGCCAGCAGTTTAGACAGCTCCTATGGCTACACCTTC.

The chain is built from TRBV4-1 and TRBJ2-5; possibly TRBD1 for D (7 bases). The ends were cut back, 4 bases at V and 4 bases at J, with 25 bases in the middle. The germline V gene encodes CDR1 MGHRA and CDR2 YSYEKL. This CDR3 region has 18 residues. The CDR3 DNA reads TGCGCCAGCAGCCTGAGACAGGGTTTCGGGGGTGCGGGAGAGACCCAGTACTTC. Residues: CASSLRQGFGGAGETQYF.

The chain joins TRBV5-1 to TRBJ2-7; 7 nucleotides match TRBD1. The CDR3 sequence is 12 residues long. Germline lookup yields CDR1 SGHRS and CDR2 YFSETQ. J gave up 11 bases and V 0 bases, and 5 bases lay outside the gene matches. CDR3 region: CASSLDRGGEYF. CDR3 in DNA: TGCGCCAGCAGCTTGGACAGGGGTGGGGAGTACTTC. Full variable domain (missing parts from reference TRBV5-1 and TRBJ2-7): KAGVTQTPRYLIKTRGQQVTLSCSPISGHRSVSWYQQTPGQGLQFLFEYFSETQRNKGNFPGRFSGRQFSNSRSEMNVSTLELGDSALYLCASSLDRGGEYFGPGTRLTVT.